This T cell receptor (beta chain) derives from a study of cytomegalovirus exposure and HLA in healthy donors (TCRdb year 2017). Notes on the research overall: The 650 to 750 repertoires of the first cohort and the 110 or so validation repertoires were produced on the same platform, according to a later analysis. The study was designed to test whether signatures of past pathogen exposure could be identified by cataloging public T cell receptors. In addition to the first cohort of 666 subjects, a separate validation cohort of 120 different subjects was used. To predict cytomegalovirus infection status, the study brought together high-throughput TCR immunosequencing, statistical association of individual TCRs with disease status, and machine learning.

The library was built by means of the immunoSEQ multiplex PCR assay. As for the authors' bioinformatics: A statistical classification framework was developed to diagnose cytomegalovirus status using the catalog of TCR beta chain sequences. Drawn from immuneACCESS, this table holds only the in-frame rearrangements with V and J called that TCRdb kept. Clones are partly lost; checked studies trace under half to an unresolved V gene and leave the rest unexplained. From that table come the V and J calls and clone size; the DNA was used to work out D and trimming. The sample table contains under 75,000 clones; only one count was recorded for 80% to 95% of them. Of the sample, about 5.4% falls within the top ten clones. Points on this clone: There is no known antigen for this receptor. No base quality values were provided; no much bigger clone lies one nucleotide off.

The donors were included in the validation cohort of 120 subjects, a group kept apart from the roughly 730-subject first cohort. Overall study results and their limits: In vitro tests confirmed that a few of the cytomegalovirus-associated TCR beta chains recognize cytomegalovirus antigens. Across donors, most TCR sequences were observed very rarely, whereas some public TCRs were present in many individuals. The authors suggested that the approach could potentially be generalized to other disease states and immunological phenotypes. Of the cluster scores, roughly 95% were above 0 in a later analysis, which found that TCRs clustered in the first cohort also tended to co-occur in the 95 to 150 validation repertoires. All 120 or so repertoires were used to score co-occurrence in the validation cohort in a later analysis, because that analysis had no HLA typing for the cohort. In the study, approximately 160 TCR beta chains were listed as associated with cytomegalovirus. Cytomegalovirus status was reported to be diagnosed by the classifier with high specificity and sensitivity in both the original and validation cohorts.

The CDR3 has 16 amino acids, counting the end cysteine and phenylalanine. Kept here is only the CDR3 DNA, which spans 48 bases and is read in frame from base 1. Per the germline V gene, SGHTA is the CDR1 and FQGNSA is the CDR2. V loses 8 bases, J loses 0 bases, and the germline ends lie 18 bases apart. The chain employs TRBV7-2 and TRBJ2-3; TRBD2 could be the D gene, as 7 bases match. Specimen: PBMCs. This TCR derives from a young man in good health and CMV-seropositive. The base sequence is TGTGCCAGCCGTTCTAGGGGGGGCGGGAGCACAGATACGCAGTATTTT. This gives the protein CASRSRGGGSTDTQYF.